This T cell receptor beta chain was profiled in a study of T cell repertoires in cytomegalovirus infection. Looking at the study overall: Well-studied HLA-B-restricted CMV epitopes were used in the study alongside recently identified HLA-C-restricted ones. Indications of both CMV infection and matching HLA type were provided by public TCR beta signatures. Study-level findings and limits: Across the ex vivo response, the dominant clonotypes were HLA-C-restricted CMV-specific TCR beta clonotypes.

With respect to this clonotype: The target antigen is unknown.

TCRdb re-analysed the reads in MiXCR, keeping a single row per CDR3 protein. The sample consists of tens of thousands of distinct CDR3 sequences, about 26% of them appearing once. The V and J ends lost 2 bases and 1 base, in that order; junction bases with no gene match: 12. The CDR3 consists of 19 residues. Germline loops: CDR1 SGHTA, CDR2 FQGNSA. The gene calls are TRBV7-2 and TRBJ2-5, with 11 bases aligning to TRBD2. Material: CD8+ T cells from cultured PBMCs, obtained from culture after CMV antigen stimulation. The receptor was isolated from a human donor in good health (CMV status not recorded). Some clones in this sample may be carry-over from other donors' samples. In nucleotides, the CDR3 is TGTGCCAGCAGCTTAATGCTAAAGCTAGCGGGGGGAATCCAAGAGACCCAGTACTTC. This encodes CASSLMLKLAGGIQETQYF.